The rows below give T cell receptor beta chains drawn from one sample of a study of control samples from healthy donors and cancer patients. Here immunoSEQ multiplex PCR was the method, and the copy in TCRdb shows in-frame clones only, minus some. In the table there are about 220,000 clones, roughly 94% of which are singletons. Sequencing input: blood. The receptors were sampled from a man aged 50 to 59 in good health. Each CDR3 is given with its conserved first and last residue. The order of the fields is clone size, V gene, J gene, D gene, CDR3 DNA, CDR3 protein. A D gene is named only where the DNA matches it firmly. Only part of the rows carry a size: once, few, many, or a class if the clone is expanded.

.	TRBV11-2	TRBJ2-7	.	TGTGCCAGCAGCTTAGGGGGAATAGCTTTAACCTACGAGCAGTACTTC	CASSLGGIALTYEQYF
.	TRBV28	TRBJ1-5	.	TGTGCCAGCAGTTCGCAACAGGCCCAGCATTTT	CASSSQQAQHF
.	TRBV6-5	TRBJ1-2	.	TGTGCCAGCAGTACGACTGGAAACTATGGCTACACCTTC	CASSTTGNYGYTF
.	TRBV7-9	TRBJ1-4	.	TGTGCCAGCGGCCTTGGGAGGAGTACTAATGAAAAACTGTTTTTT	CASGLGRSTNEKLFF
.	TRBV5-1	TRBJ1-2	TRBD1	TGCGCCAGCAGCCGGGAGGGACAGGGGGGAGGCTACACCTTC	CASSREGQGGGYTF
.	TRBV27	TRBJ2-3	.	TGTGCCAGCAGTTTATTGGGGGCATTTCCAGATACGCAGTATTTT	CASSLLGAFPDTQYF
.	TRBV4-2	TRBJ2-5	.	TGTGCCAGCAGCCAAGATACACAGGGAAAGACCCAGTACTTC	CASSQDTQGKTQYF
.	TRBV2	TRBJ2-6	.	TGTGCCAGCAGGGTCAGGGGAGGGTCTGGGGCCAACGTCCTGACTTTC	CASRVRGGSGANVLTF
once	TRBV27	TRBJ2-7	TRBD1	TGTGCCAGCAGTTTCGGGACAGGGACCGAGCAGTACTTC	CASSFGTGTEQYF
once	TRBV5-1	TRBJ1-1	.	TGCGCCAGCAGCTTGGGTGGGACAACGAACACTGAAGCTTTCTTT	CASSLGGTTNTEAFF
.	TRBV28	TRBJ1-1	.	TGTGCCAGCAGTTCCTCTGCAGGGAACACTGAAGCTTTCTTT	CASSSSAGNTEAFF
.	TRBV4-1	TRBJ1-5	TRBD1	TGCGCCAGCAGCCTATCCGGGACAGGGGGTCTCGGGCCCCAGCATTTT	CASSLSGTGGLGPQHF
.	TRBV19	TRBJ1-1	.	TGTGCCAGTAGTATAAAAGGTGTCACTGAAGCTTTCTTT	CASSIKGVTEAFF
.	TRBV5-1	TRBJ1-1	.	TGCGCCAGCAGCTTAGACTCGGGCACTGAAGCTTTCTTT	CASSLDSGTEAFF
.	TRBV6-5	TRBJ2-5	.	TGTGCCAGCAGGCTGGTGATGCCTCAAGAGACCCAGTACTTC	CASRLVMPQETQYF
.	TRBV27	TRBJ2-7	TRBD2	TGTGCCAGCAGACAAACAGCGGGACTAGCGACACTCGAGCAGTACTTC	CASRQTAGLATLEQYF
.	TRBV28	TRBJ2-7	.	TGTGCCACCAGGAGACACAACTCCTACGAGCAGTACTTC	CATRRHNSYEQYF